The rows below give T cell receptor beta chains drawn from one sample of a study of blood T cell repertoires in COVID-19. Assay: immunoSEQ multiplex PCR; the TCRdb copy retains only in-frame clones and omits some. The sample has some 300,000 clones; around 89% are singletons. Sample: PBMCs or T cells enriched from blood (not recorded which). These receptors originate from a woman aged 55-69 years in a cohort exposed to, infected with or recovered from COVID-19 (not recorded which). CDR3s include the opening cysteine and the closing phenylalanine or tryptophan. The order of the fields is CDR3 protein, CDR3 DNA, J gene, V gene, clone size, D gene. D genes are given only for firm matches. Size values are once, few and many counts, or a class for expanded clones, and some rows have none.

CDR3: CASSVSPGGAYEQYF; DNA: TGTGCCAGCAGCGTGTCGCCGGGAGGGGCTTACGAGCAGTACTTC; J: TRBJ2-7; V: TRBV9; size: few; D: TRBD2
CDR3: CASKRIDRGGSPLHF; DNA: TGCGCCAGCAAGAGGATCGACAGGGGAGGATCACCCCTCCACTTT; J: TRBJ1-6; V: TRBV5-1; size: .; D: TRBD1
CDR3: CASSTRTTYEQYF; DNA: TGTGCCAGCAGCACCCGGACTACCTACGAGCAGTACTTC; J: TRBJ2-7; V: TRBV21-1; size: .; D: .
CDR3: CASTTQGVGQPQHF; DNA: TGTGCCAGCACCACCCAGGGGGTCGGTCAGCCCCAGCATTTT; J: TRBJ1-5; V: TRBV28; size: .; D: TRBD1
CDR3: CASSDLGQGTDTQYF; DNA: TGCGCCAGCAGTGACCTCGGACAGGGAACAGATACGCAGTATTTT; J: TRBJ2-3; V: TRBV10-1; size: .; D: TRBD1
CDR3: CASSIEVPGDYEQYF; DNA: TGTGCCAGTAGTATAGAAGTCCCGGGGGACTACGAGCAGTACTTC; J: TRBJ2-7; V: TRBV19; size: .; D: .
CDR3: CASSRTSGRKDTQYF; DNA: TGTGCCAGCAGCAGGACTAGCGGGAGGAAAGATACGCAGTATTTT; J: TRBJ2-3; V: TRBV7-2; size: .; D: TRBD2
CDR3: CASSLVGRGGDTEAFF; DNA: TGTGCCAGCAGCTTGGTCGGCCGGGGAGGGGACACTGAAGCTTTCTTT; J: TRBJ1-1; V: TRBV5-4; size: .; D: .
CDR3: CASSSGLAGGSDTQYF; DNA: TGTGCCAGCAGCTCCGGCCTAGCGGGAGGTTCAGATACGCAGTATTTT; J: TRBJ2-3; V: TRBV7-2; size: once; D: TRBD2
CDR3: CASTGTSYEQYF; DNA: TGTGCCAGCACCGGGACTTCCTACGAGCAGTACTTC; J: TRBJ2-7; V: TRBV28; size: .; D: .
CDR3: CASSQTYSEAFF; DNA: TGTGCCAGCAGCCAAACATACAGTGAAGCTTTCTTT; J: TRBJ1-1; V: TRBV3-1/TRBV3-2; size: .; D: .
CDR3: CASSLAQGHGSYEQYF; DNA: TGTGCCAGCAGCTTAGCTCAGGGACACGGATCCTACGAGCAGTACTTC; J: TRBJ2-7; V: TRBV11-1; size: once; D: .
CDR3: CAVGHHNTGELFF; DNA: TGTGCCGTAGGACACCATAACACCGGGGAGCTGTTTTTT; J: TRBJ2-2; V: TRBV19; size: .; D: .
CDR3: CASSPGTGVETQYF; DNA: TGCGCCAGCAGCCCCGGGACAGGGGTAGAGACCCAGTACTTC; J: TRBJ2-5; V: TRBV5-1; size: .; D: TRBD1
CDR3: CASRVGLAGMSTDTQYF; DNA: TGTGCCAGTAGGGTCGGACTAGCGGGAATGAGCACAGATACGCAGTATTTT; J: TRBJ2-3; V: TRBV19; size: .; D: TRBD2
CDR3: CASSLAKDRGPWETQYF; DNA: TGTGCCAGCAGCTTGGCCAAGGACAGGGGGCCTTGGGAGACCCAGTACTTC; J: TRBJ2-5; V: TRBV5-4; size: .; D: TRBD1
CDR3: CASSSRQGSNYGYTF; DNA: TGTGCCAGCAGTTCGAGACAGGGCTCTAACTATGGCTACACCTTC; J: TRBJ1-2; V: TRBV28; size: .; D: TRBD1
CDR3: CASSYGDSYGYTF; DNA: TGTGCCAGCAGCTATGGGGACAGCTATGGCTACACCTTC; J: TRBJ1-2; V: TRBV5-4; size: .; D: TRBD1
CDR3: CASTGWGNTIYF; DNA: TGTGCCAGCACGGGATGGGGAAACACCATATATTTT; J: TRBJ1-3; V: TRBV6-5; size: .; D: .
CDR3: CASGPGSGNTIYF; DNA: TGTGCCAGTGGCCCGGGCTCTGGAAACACCATATATTTT; J: TRBJ1-3; V: TRBV19; size: .; D: .
CDR3: CASSLGDSWEGSYEQYF; DNA: TGTGCCAGCAGCTTAGGGGATTCGTGGGAGGGCTCCTACGAGCAGTACTTC; J: TRBJ2-7; V: TRBV7-3; size: once; D: TRBD2
CDR3: CASSPISGVGNNEQFF; DNA: TGTGCCAGCTCACCCATCTCGGGAGTAGGGAACAATGAGCAGTTCTTC; J: TRBJ2-1; V: TRBV18; size: .; D: .
CDR3: CASRQGLAGGTDTQYF; DNA: TGCGCCAGCCGTCAAGGACTAGCGGGAGGTACAGATACGCAGTATTTT; J: TRBJ2-3; V: TRBV5-1; size: .; D: TRBD2
CDR3: CAWSVVRGINYGYTF; DNA: TGTGCCTGGAGTGTAGTCCGGGGAATCAACTATGGCTACACCTTC; J: TRBJ1-2; V: TRBV30; size: .; D: .
CDR3: CASSVATGSRSPLHF; DNA: TGTGCCAGCAGCGTAGCTACAGGGAGTCGGTCACCCCTCCACTTT; J: TRBJ1-6; V: TRBV9; size: .; D: .
CDR3: CASSWSHNSEQFF; DNA: TGTGCCAGCAGCTGGAGCCATAATAGTGAGCAGTTCTTC; J: TRBJ2-1; V: TRBV7-3; size: .; D: .
CDR3: CASSLSGGGNTEAFF; DNA: TGTGCCAGCAGTTTATCAGGGGGCGGGAACACTGAAGCTTTCTTT; J: TRBJ1-1; V: TRBV28; size: .; D: TRBD1
CDR3: CSVESQGGTDTQYF; DNA: TGCAGCGTTGAATCTCAAGGGGGCACAGATACGCAGTATTTT; J: TRBJ2-3; V: TRBV29-1; size: few; D: .
CDR3: CASSQEGTLVSNGYTF; DNA: TGTGCCAGCAGCCAAGAGGGGACACTGGTGTCAAATGGCTACACCTTC; J: TRBJ1-2; V: TRBV3-1/TRBV3-2; size: .; D: .
CDR3: CASSKQGVKETQYF; DNA: TGTGCCAGCAGCAAACAGGGGGTGAAAGAGACCCAGTACTTC; J: TRBJ2-5; V: TRBV7-2; size: .; D: TRBD1
CDR3: CASSVQPSGPTGELFF; DNA: TGTGCCAGCAGCGTACAACCTAGCGGGCCCACCGGGGAGCTGTTTTTT; J: TRBJ2-2; V: TRBV9; size: .; D: TRBD2
CDR3: CASSFRTPRSSYEQYF; DNA: TGTGCCAGCAGCTTTAGGACACCCAGGAGCTCCTACGAGCAGTACTTC; J: TRBJ2-7; V: TRBV7-8; size: .; D: .
CDR3: CASSSTFSYEQYF; DNA: TGTGCCAGCAGCTCTACCTTCTCCTACGAGCAGTACTTC; J: TRBJ2-7; V: TRBV5-6; size: few; D: .
CDR3: CASSYRVAGTGEQYF; DNA: TGTGCCAGCAGTTACAGGGTTGCGGGGACCGGCGAGCAGTACTTC; J: TRBJ2-7; V: TRBV6-5; size: few; D: .
CDR3: CASSRSRGRNNEQFF; DNA: TGTGCCAGCAGTCGATCCAGGGGGCGAAACAATGAGCAGTTCTTC; J: TRBJ2-1; V: TRBV5-6; size: .; D: TRBD1
CDR3: CASSLSPSGTGGREQYF; DNA: TGTGCCAGCAGTTTATCGCCATCCGGGACAGGGGGTAGGGAGCAGTACTTC; J: TRBJ2-7; V: TRBV27; size: .; D: TRBD1
CDR3: CASRDREFSPLHF; DNA: TGTGCCAGCAGGGACAGGGAGTTTTCACCCCTCCACTTT; J: TRBJ1-6; V: TRBV6-5; size: .; D: TRBD1
CDR3: CSASPRASYEQYF; DNA: TGCAGTGCTAGTCCCAGGGCATCCTACGAGCAGTACTTC; J: TRBJ2-7; V: TRBV20-1; size: .; D: .
CDR3: CASSLGVYTGELFF; DNA: TGTGCCAGCAGCCTGGGCGTCTATACCGGGGAGCTGTTTTTT; J: TRBJ2-2; V: TRBV7-2; size: .; D: .
CDR3: CASSRGTEIYEQYF; DNA: TGTGCCAGCAGCAGGGGGACAGAAATCTACGAGCAGTACTTC; J: TRBJ2-7; V: TRBV21-1; size: .; D: .
CDR3: CASSRYTSTDTQYF; DNA: TGTGCCAGCAGCCGTTATACTAGCACAGATACGCAGTATTTT; J: TRBJ2-3; V: TRBV7-2; size: .; D: .
CDR3: CASTRLTEGAGRTEAFF; DNA: TGTGCCAGCACCAGACTAACGGAGGGGGCTGGAAGGACTGAAGCTTTCTTT; J: TRBJ1-1; V: TRBV21-1; size: .; D: .
CDR3: CASSPMGQGLSNQPQHF; DNA: TGTGCCAGTAGTCCCATGGGACAAGGCCTTAGCAATCAGCCCCAGCATTTT; J: TRBJ1-5; V: TRBV19; size: .; D: .
CDR3: CATSDSNSYEQYF; DNA: TGTGCCACCAGTGATTCTAACAGCTACGAGCAGTACTTC; J: TRBJ2-7; V: TRBV24-1; size: .; D: .
CDR3: CASPGTGRRGPGGGELFF; DNA: TGTGCCAGCCCCGGGACAGGGAGAAGGGGCCCCGGGGGCGGGGAGCTGTTTTTT; J: TRBJ2-2; V: TRBV24-1; size: once; D: TRBD1
CDR3: CASTTKQGGNYEQYF; DNA: TGTGCCAGTACCACCAAACAGGGTGGCAACTACGAGCAGTACTTC; J: TRBJ2-7; V: TRBV19; size: .; D: .
CDR3: CASTPPLAGRETQYF; DNA: TGTGCCAGCACCCCCCCACTAGCGGGGAGAGAGACCCAGTACTTC; J: TRBJ2-5; V: TRBV6-5; size: .; D: TRBD2
CDR3: CASSPPGQGSGELFF; DNA: TGTGCCAGCAGCCCGCCGGGACAGGGTTCCGGGGAGCTGTTTTTT; J: TRBJ2-2; V: TRBV27; size: .; D: TRBD1
CDR3: CASSLGQGSTEAFF; DNA: TGTGCCAGCAGCTTAGGACAGGGGAGCACTGAAGCTTTCTTT; J: TRBJ1-1; V: TRBV7-9; size: .; D: TRBD1
CDR3: CASSISGTNDEQFF; DNA: TGTGCCAGTAGTATTTCCGGGACTAATGATGAGCAGTTCTTC; J: TRBJ2-1; V: TRBV19; size: .; D: TRBD2